One sample yielded the 17 T cell receptor beta chains listed below, sequenced in a study of blood T cells in healthy people across ages. PCR was performed a second time for roughly 7 to 12 cycles using a sample-barcoded 5' primer and a J-beta primer mix. TCRdb passed the 5' RACE reads through MiXCR, listing each CDR3 protein once. This table has around 1.5 million distinct CDR3 sequences, around 36% appearing once. The sequenced sample was blood. These receptors originate from a woman aged 25 to 45 in good health.

V is TRBV5-6 and J is TRBJ1-6, with no clear D. Germline V gene sequence: CDR1 SGHDT, CDR2 YYEEEE. With 4 bases removed from V and 8 bases from J, the gap between germline ends came to 13 bases. This CDR3 is built from 14 residues. The chain's CDR3 is CASSRGRADSPLHF. CDR3 nucleotide sequence: TGTGCCAGCAGCCGTGGTAGGGCGGATTCACCCCTCCACTTT.

This clonotype has a handful of counts. The V gene is TRBV11-2, the J gene TRBJ2-2; D call uncertain. Germline CDR1 is SGHAT and CDR2 is FQNNGV. Between the trimmed V and J ends, which lost 5 bases and 4 bases, there was a span of 14 bases. The CDR3 spans 15 residues. The CDR3 DNA reads as TGTGCCAGCAGCCCGTACCCCATTAGCACCGGGGAGCTGTTTTTT. It translates to CASSPYPISTGELFF. The whole variable domain, filled in from reference TRBV11-2 and TRBJ2-2, reads EAGVAQSPRYKIIEKRQSVAFWCNPISGHATLYWYQQILGQGPKLLIQFQNNGVVDDSQLPKDRFSAERLKGVDSTLKIQPAKLEDSAVYLCASSPYPISTGELFFGEGSRLTVL.

In its sample, this clonotype ranks as medium-sized. The chain recombines TRBV28 with TRBJ2-4; 16 nucleotides line up with TRBD2. V was pared by 8 bases and J by 0 bases, with 4 bases of the junction left unmatched. The germline CDR1 and CDR2 sequences are MDHEN and SYDVKM. The CDR3 is 17 residues long. CDR3 bases: TGTGCCAGCTCGGGACTAGCGGGAGGGCGAGCCAAAAACATTCAGTACTTC. This encodes CASSGLAGGRAKNIQYF.

This chain links TRBV20-1 with TRBJ1-2; tentative D call: TRBD1 (5 bases). Per the germline V gene, CDR1 is DFQATT and CDR2 is SNEGSKA (reference sequence). Trimming removed 2 bases from V and 0 bases from J, with 13 bases in between. This CDR3 spans 15 amino acids. The CDR3 region has the DNA TGCAGTGCTAGACCCGGGACGGAGTCTAACTATGGCTACACCTTC. Amino acid sequence: CSARPGTESNYGYTF.

This clonotype was seen a single time. The V gene is TRBV24-1, the J gene TRBJ2-7; the D gene is possibly TRBD2 (5 bases). The length of the CDR3 is 16 residues. In germline, CDR1 is KGHDR, CDR2 SFDVKD. Trimming took off 4 bases at V and 4 bases at J, with 19 bases between the two ends. The CDR3 loop reads CATSDPTGSARYEQYF. The CDR3 DNA reads TGTGCCACCAGTGACCCCACTGGTAGCGCCCGATACGAGCAGTACTTC.

This chain links TRBV19 with TRBJ1-5; possibly TRBD1 for D (5 bases). V was shortened by 7 bases and J by 3 bases, with 10 bases between the two germline ends. In germline, CDR1 is LNHDA, CDR2 SQIVND (reference sequence). CDR3 length: 13 residues. CDR3 region: CASMGVFNQPQHF. The CDR3, as DNA: TGTGCCAGTATGGGGGTCTTCAATCAGCCCCAGCATTTT.

With respect to this clonotype: It may be a read error: a sequence one base away is much more abundant. The chain carries TRBV7-2 and TRBJ2-7; D not resolved. CDR3 length equals 13 residues. Trimming left V 1 base short and J 5 bases short, with 9 bases between. Germline CDR1 SGHTA, CDR2 FQGNSA. The CDR3 loop reads CASSLVEFHEQYF. CDR3 nucleotides: TGTGCCAGCAGCTTAGTGGAATTCCACGAGCAGTACTTC.

The sample holds a few counts of this clonotype. The chain links TRBV20-1 to TRBJ2-7; 12 positions match TRBD2. This CDR3 comprises 15 residues. With 0 bases clipped from V and 6 bases from J, the junction kept 6 bases outside the gene matches. The germline gives CDR1 DFQATT, CDR2 SNEGSKA (reference sequence). The CDR3 region has the DNA TGCAGTGCTAGAGATCCGACTAGCGGGAGCCTCGAGCAGTACTTC. It codes for CSARDPTSGSLEQYF.

The rearrangement links TRBV2 to TRBJ2-1, with a weak D call TRBD2 (7 bases). This CDR3 region has 16 residues. From germline, CDR1 is SNHLY and CDR2 FYNNEI. With 6 bases removed from V and 0 bases from J, the gap between germline ends came to 15 bases. The CDR3 region is CASSGGRAISYNEQFF. CDR3 bases: TGTGCCAGCAGCGGGGGGCGGGCTATCTCCTACAATGAGCAGTTCTTC.

This clonotype was seen more than once but under ten times. The chain has TRBV20-1 and TRBJ2-5; D might be TRBD2 (5 bases). TRBJ2-7 matches the DNA end more closely, so the J call is doubtful. The CDR3 has 15 amino acids. The germline gives CDR1 DFQATT, CDR2 SNEGSKA (reference sequence). The DNA of the CDR3 is TGCAGTGCTAGAGCTGGATCGCTAGCTGGCTACGAGCAGTACTTC. It encodes CSARAGSLAGYEQYF.

The chain is built from TRBV6-1 and TRBJ1-2, with 8 bases that match TRBD1. Germline assignment: CDR1 MNHNS and CDR2 SASEGT. V lost 4 bases and J lost 9; bases outside the gene matches: 10. This CDR3 region has 14 residues. CDR3 in DNA: TGTGCCAGCAGTGGGACAGGGATGATCCATAGCTACACCTTC. It is translated as CASSGTGMIHSYTF.

This clonotype was seen only a few times. V usage is TRBV30 and J usage is TRBJ2-7, with 8 bases fitting TRBD2. This CDR3 spans 14 amino acids. Germline V lookup: CDR1 GTSNPN, CDR2 SVGIG (reference sequence). Trimming cost V 0 bases and J 6 bases; bases outside gene matches: 7. The CDR3 here is CAWSVLAGGGEQYF. The CDR3 DNA follows: TGTGCCTGGAGTGTTCTGGCGGGAGGCGGCGAGCAGTACTTC.

The V call is TRBV28, the J call TRBJ2-7, with TRBD1 as a possible D gene (6 bases). Trimming cost V 1 base and J 0 bases, with 10 bases left between them. This CDR3 is 15 amino acids long. From germline, CDR1 is MDHEN and CDR2 SYDVKM. The CDR3 is CASSLSGQSSYEQYF. The DNA for the CDR3 is TGTGCCAGCAGTTTATCCGGACAGTCCTCCTACGAGCAGTACTTC.

V usage is TRBV10-3 and J usage is TRBJ2-1; D possibly corresponds to TRBD2 (5 bases). Per the germline V gene, CDR1 is ENHRY and CDR2 is SYGVKD. V lost 10 bases and J lost 4, with 20 bases in between. This CDR3 region has 15 residues. In DNA form, the CDR3 reads TGTGCCACCTCTGTTGGCCAATCGGGGTACAATGAGCAGTTCTTC. This translates into CATSVGQSGYNEQFF.

The chain couples TRBV7-9 to TRBJ2-5; 11 bases fit TRBD2. Germline CDR1 SEHNR, CDR2 FQNEAQ (reference sequence). Losses at the gene ends were 5 bases for V and 4 bases for J; bases not matched to a gene: 9. There are 16 residues in the CDR3. In nucleotides, the CDR3 is TGTGCCAGCAGCGTTACTAGCGGGGGAAGGGGAGAGACCCAGTACTTC. Protein sequence: CASSVTSGGRGETQYF.

The CDR3 reads CAWKPGLNQPQHF. As DNA, the CDR3 is TGTGCCTGGAAGCCAGGCCTTAATCAGCCCCAGCATTTT. The V and J genes are TRBV30 and TRBJ1-5, with D unresolved. V lost 4 bases to trimming and J lost 4 bases, with 11 bases between them. CDR1 and CDR2 (germline): GTSNPN, SVGIG (reference sequence). The CDR3 has 13 amino acids.

The chain couples TRBV19 to TRBJ2-3; D ambiguous. Germline loops: CDR1 LNHDA, CDR2 SQIVND (reference sequence). This CDR3 region has 16 residues. The V end lost 6 bases, the J end lost 0 bases, and 16 bases lay between the germline ends. The CDR3 spells CASRPGPLTSTDTQYF. DNA of the CDR3: TGTGCCAGTAGGCCCGGACCTTTAACTAGCACAGATACGCAGTATTTT.